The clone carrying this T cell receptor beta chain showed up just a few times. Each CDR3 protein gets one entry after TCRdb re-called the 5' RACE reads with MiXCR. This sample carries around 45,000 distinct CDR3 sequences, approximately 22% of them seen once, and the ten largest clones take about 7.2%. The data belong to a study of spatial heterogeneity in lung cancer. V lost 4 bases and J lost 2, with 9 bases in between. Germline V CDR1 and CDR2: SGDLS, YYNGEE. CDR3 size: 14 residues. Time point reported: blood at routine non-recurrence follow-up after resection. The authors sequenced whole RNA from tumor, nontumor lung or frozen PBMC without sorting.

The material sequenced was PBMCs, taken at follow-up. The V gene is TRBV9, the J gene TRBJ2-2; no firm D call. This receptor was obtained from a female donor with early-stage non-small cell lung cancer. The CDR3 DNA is TGTGCCAGCAGCCTACTCGGAAACACCGGGGAGCTGTTTTTT. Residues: CASSLLGNTGELFF.